Listed here are 28 T cell receptor beta chains from one sample, sequenced in a study of T-cell reconstitution after alpha-beta-depleted transplantation in children. Unique molecular identifiers were built into the TCRbeta library. One entry per CDR3 protein, called by TCRdb with MiXCR from the PCR reads. Of 500,000 to 650,000 distinct CDR3 sequences in the sample, under 15% are singletons; the top ten hold 2% to 2.5%. The sample consisted of PBMCs, mostly from graft donor cells, taken 360 days after TCRalphabeta/CD19-depleted stem cell transplant. All receptors derive from a male patient younger than 18 who had a stem cell transplant for acute myeloid leukemia, so the T cells may come from the graft donor.

This chain connects TRBV7-3 to TRBJ2-5, with TRBD2 matching over 10 bases. This CDR3 region has 16 residues. Unmatched junction bases numbered 8, after V lost 2 bases and J lost 5 bases. The germline CDR1 and CDR2 sequences are SGHTA and FQGTGA. CDR3 loop: CASSLSSSGRGETQYF. CDR3 nucleotides: TGTGCCAGCAGCTTATCCTCTAGCGGGAGAGGGGAGACCCAGTACTTC. The full variable domain, completed using reference TRBV7-3 and TRBJ2-5, is GAGVSQTPSNKVTEKGKYVELRCDPISGHTALYWYRQSLGQGPEFLIYFQGTGAADDSGLPNDRFFAVRPEGSVSTLKIQRTERGDSAVYLCASSLSSSGRGETQYFGPGTRLLVL.

This clonotype was counted ten times or more. The CDR3 reads CASSSWTSGKTYEQYF. CDR3 sequence (DNA): TGTGCCAGCAGCTCCTGGACTAGCGGAAAGACCTACGAGCAGTACTTC. The chain carries TRBV7-3 and TRBJ2-7, with TRBD2 matching over 10 bases. The V segment lost 4 bases and the J segment 2 bases; nucleotides outside the gene matches: 8. Germline V gives CDR1 SGHTA, CDR2 FQGTGA. CDR3 size: 16 residues. The whole variable domain, filled in from reference TRBV7-3 and TRBJ2-7, reads GAGVSQTPSNKVTEKGKYVELRCDPISGHTALYWYRQSLGQGPEFLIYFQGTGAADDSGLPNDRFFAVRPEGSVSTLKIQRTERGDSAVYLCASSSWTSGKTYEQYFGPGTRLTVT.

The sample holds one count of this clonotype. The genes are TRBV20-1 and TRBJ2-3, with 8 bases that match TRBD2. The CDR3 consists of 13 residues. The V and J ends lost 3 bases and 5 bases, in that order; junction bases with no gene match: 4. Germline V CDR1 and CDR2: DFQATT, SNEGSKA (reference sequence). CDR3 loop: CSARGLGLDTQYF. The CDR3, as DNA: TGCAGTGCTAGGGGACTAGGGTTAGATACGCAGTATTTT.

This clonotype was recorded a few times. At one end the junction does not follow the germline gene, possibly because of a read error. This chain connects TRBV20-1 to TRBJ2-5; TRBD1 is a possible D gene (7 bases). CDR1 is DFQATT and CDR2 is SNEGSKA in the germline V gene (reference sequence). This CDR3 comprises 14 residues. The CDR3 spells CSARRQGGQQTQYF. The CDR3 bases are TGCAGTGCTAGGAGACAGGGAGGCCAACAGACCCAGTACTTC.

In this sample, this clonotype turned up a few times. The V gene is TRBV7-2, the J gene TRBJ2-7; no firm D call. V was trimmed by 5 bases and J by 3 bases, leaving 23 bases between them. The germline V gene has CDR1 SGHTA and CDR2 FQGNSA. The CDR3 runs 17 residues. CDR3 residues: CASSLTPADSLLYEQYF. The CDR3 bases are TGTGCCAGCAGCCTAACCCCAGCCGACTCCCTCCTCTACGAGCAGTACTTC.

The V and J genes are TRBV15 and TRBJ2-1; TRBD1 matches at 9 bases. The CDR3 extends over 17 amino acids. The germline V gene encodes CDR1 LNHNV and CDR2 YYDKDF (reference sequence). Unmatched junction bases numbered 11, after V lost 2 bases and J lost 6 bases. The CDR3, as DNA: TGTGCCACCAGCAGATTCCATAGGACAGGGGAGGTCAATGAGCAGTTCTTC. Amino acids: CATSRFHRTGEVNEQFF.

The genes are TRBV28 and TRBJ2-1, with TRBD1 matching 9 bases. The V gene end was trimmed by 5 bases and the J gene end by 6 bases; junction bases not matched to a gene: 8. The CDR3 is 15 amino acids. Looked up from germline, CDR1 is MDHEN and CDR2 is SYDVKM. CDR3 sequence (DNA): TGTGCCAGCAGTCCCCCGGGACAGGGCATCAATGAGCAGTTCTTC. Its protein product is CASSPPGQGINEQFF.

This clonotype was recorded many times. The chain employs TRBV10-3 and TRBJ2-1, with D tentatively TRBD2 (5 bases). V was trimmed by 6 bases and J by 8 bases, leaving 8 bases between them. The germline V gene encodes CDR1 ENHRY and CDR2 SYGVKD. The CDR3 covers 11 residues. The DNA for the CDR3 is TGTGCCATCAGGGTCGGGGATGAGCAGTTCTTC. Protein product: CAIRVGDEQFF.

There are a few counts of this clonotype. The chain is built from TRBV7-9 and TRBJ2-2; unclear D gene. CDR1 and CDR2 from the germline V gene are SEHNR and FQNEAQ (reference sequence). V lost 5 bases and J 10 bases, leaving 5 bases between the germline ends. CDR3 length equals 10 residues. CDR3 amino acids: CASSHLELFF. CDR3 coding DNA: TGTGCCAGCAGCCACTTGGAGCTGTTTTTT.

This clonotype was found many times. This CDR3 reads CASSKSGSPGELFF. In DNA, the CDR3 is TGTGCCAGCAGTAAAAGCGGGAGTCCCGGGGAGCTGTTTTTT. The chain employs TRBV2 and TRBJ2-2; 8 positions agree with TRBD2. After removal of 5 bases from V and 6 bases from J, the junction contained 5 bases not matched to a gene. In germline, CDR1 is SNHLY, CDR2 FYNNEI. CDR3 length: 14 residues.

This clonotype turned up a few times. The chain recombines TRBV29-1 with TRBJ1-4; D is undetermined. V was shortened by 4 bases and J by 9 bases, with 15 bases between the two germline ends. This CDR3 is 13 amino acids long. Germline assignment: CDR1 SQVTM and CDR2 ANQGSEA. The CDR3 region has the DNA TGCAGCGTTGGGTCTTTAGGCAGTAAAAAACTGTTTTTT. Translation gives CSVGSLGSKKLFF.

The chain has TRBV28 and TRBJ2-5, with 7 bases aligning to TRBD2. The CDR3 consists of 15 residues. Germline CDR1 and CDR2: MDHEN and SYDVKM. The V gene end was trimmed by 5 bases and the J gene end by 2 bases; junction bases not matched to a gene: 8. For the CDR3, the DNA is TGTGCCAGCAGTACTCAAAGCGGGATTCAAGAGACCCAGTACTTC. Translated, it gives CASSTQSGIQETQYF.

V usage is TRBV29-1 and J usage is TRBJ2-2; 10 bases line up with TRBD2. This CDR3 comprises 14 residues. CDR1 and CDR2 from the germline V gene are SQVTM and ANQGSEA. V lost 6 bases and J lost 6; bases outside the gene matches: 7. Here the CDR3 reads CSVGGLARAGELFF. CDR3 bases: TGCAGCGTCGGGGGACTAGCGCGAGCCGGGGAGCTGTTTTTT.

The chain employs TRBV6-1 and TRBJ1-6, with D maybe TRBD1 (6 bases). Germline lookup yields CDR1 MNHNS and CDR2 SASEGT. Trimming stripped 7 bases from V and 0 bases from J, with 13 bases between. The CDR3 is 16 amino acids. The CDR3 region is CASKTGRSSYNSPLHF. The CDR3 DNA reads as TGTGCCAGCAAGACAGGCCGGAGCTCCTATAATTCACCCCTCCACTTT.

This clonotype was detected ten times or more. The chain employs TRBV4-2 and TRBJ2-5; TRBD2 matches 8 bases. Trimming took 4 bases from V and 7 from J; bases not matched to a gene: 11. The CDR3 totals 15 residues. Germline V lookup: CDR1 LGHNA, CDR2 YNFKEQ. The CDR3 DNA follows: TGTGCCAGCAGCCGGGGGGGAGCGGGAGAGGGGACCCAGTACTTC. It encodes CASSRGGAGEGTQYF.

The chain uses TRBV10-3 and TRBJ2-7; no definite D call. The V gene's germline CDR1 is ENHRY and CDR2 SYGVKD. Trimming removed 2 bases from V and 1 base from J, with 3 bases in between. This CDR3 contains 12 residues. CDR3 amino acids: CAISEPSYEQYF. The CDR3 DNA sequence: TGTGCCATCAGTGAGCCATCCTACGAGCAGTACTTC.

V and J are TRBV12-3 or TRBV12-4 and TRBJ2-7, with 8 bases aligning to TRBD2. The CDR3 sequence is 14 residues long. With V trimmed by 7 bases and J by 5 bases, 10 bases remained unmatched. For the CDR3, the DNA is TGTGCCAGCATCGGAGCGGGAGCCCTCGACGAGCAGTACTTC. This codes for CASIGAGALDEQYF.

This clonotype occurred a few times. V is TRBV21-1 and J is TRBJ2-3. TRBV21-1 is a recognized pseudogene. The CDR3 is 11 residues long. CDR3 in amino acids: CASKPTDTQYF. CDR3 sequence (DNA): TGTGCCAGCAAACCGACAGACACGCAGTATTTT.

This clonotype has a handful of counts. This sequence joins TRBV6-2 or TRBV6-3 and TRBJ1-4, with no clear D. The germline V gene encodes CDR1 MNHEY and CDR2 SVGEGT. The CDR3 sequence is 15 residues long. Deletions cut 2 bases from V and 2 bases from J, with 9 bases between. The CDR3 here is CASSYHGLTNEKLFF. The CDR3 bases are TGTGCCAGCAGTTACCACGGGTTGACTAATGAAAAACTGTTTTTT.

This clonotype was seen many times. The chain joins TRBV7-9 to TRBJ2-3; D uncertain. V lost 3 bases to trimming and J lost 6 bases, with 1 base between them. This CDR3 is 10 amino acids long. Germline-derived CDR1 and CDR2 are SEHNR and FQNEAQ (reference sequence). CDR3 bases: TGTGCCAGCAGCTTTGATACGCAGTATTTT. This gives the protein CASSFDTQYF.

This clonotype showed up many times. CDR3 bases: TGCAGCGTTGGAGGGACCCTTGGTTACGAGCAGTACTTC. This encodes CSVGGTLGYEQYF. The chain joins TRBV29-1 to TRBJ2-7; D possibly matches TRBD1 or TRBD2 (5 bases each). This CDR3 is 13 amino acids long. Per the germline V gene, CDR1 is SQVTM and CDR2 is ANQGSEA. Between the trimmed V and J ends, which lost 4 bases and 4 bases, there was a span of 14 bases.

V gene TRBV9 combines with J gene TRBJ2-3, with D uncertain. This CDR3 has 19 residues. Trimming removed 4 bases at V and 2 bases at J, with 26 bases between. Germline V CDR1 and CDR2: SGDLS, YYNGEE. CDR3 bases: TGTGCCAGCAGCCAGGCCCACCCTGGGTTCCCCTCTCCCACAGATACGCAGTATTTT. Its protein product is CASSQAHPGFPSPTDTQYF.

The gene calls are TRBV12-3 or TRBV12-4 and TRBJ2-7; either TRBD1 or TRBD2 may supply D (5 bases each). V lost 3 bases and J 2 bases, leaving 11 bases between the germline ends. The length of the CDR3 is 14 residues. CDR3 protein: CASSFGTDTYEQYF. Written as DNA, the CDR3 is TGTGCCAGCAGTTTCGGGACCGATACCTACGAGCAGTACTTC.

The chain links TRBV5-1 to TRBJ2-3, with 9 bases that match TRBD2. The CDR3 totals 17 residues. With 0 bases clipped from V and 2 bases from J, the junction kept 7 bases outside the gene matches. The V gene's germline CDR1 is SGHRS and CDR2 YFSETQ. The CDR3 spells CASSLGASGDSTDTQYF. The CDR3 coding sequence is TGCGCCAGCAGCTTGGGGGCTAGCGGGGATTCCACAGATACGCAGTATTTT. Looking up the rest from reference TRBV5-1 and TRBJ2-3 gives the full variable domain: KAGVTQTPRYLIKTRGQQVTLSCSPISGHRSVSWYQQTPGQGLQFLFEYFSETQRNKGNFPGRFSGRQFSNSRSEMNVSTLELGDSALYLCASSLGASGDSTDTQYFGPGTRLTVL.

This clonotype was observed many times. The rearrangement links TRBV20-1 to TRBJ2-1, with a possible D match to TRBD2 (6 bases). In germline, CDR1 is DFQATT, CDR2 SNEGSKA (reference sequence). Trimming took 4 bases from V and 8 from J, leaving 18 bases between them. CDR3 size: 14 residues. CDR3 residues: CSATPWGLNDEQFF. CDR3 in DNA: TGCAGTGCTACACCGTGGGGACTTAACGATGAGCAGTTCTTC.

The sample holds many counts of this clonotype. This chain joins TRBV14 and TRBJ2-5; D perhaps matches TRBD2 (6 bases). Trimming removed 2 bases at V and 1 base at J, with 14 bases between. Germline CDR1 SGHDN, CDR2 FVKESK. CDR3 length: 16 amino acids. CDR3 bases: TGTGCCAGCAGCCAACTAGGGACGGGACTCCAAGAGACCCAGTACTTC. It encodes CASSQLGTGLQETQYF. The variable domain in full, completed from reference TRBV14 and TRBJ2-5, reads EAGVTQFPSHSVIEKGQTVTLRCDPISGHDNLYWYRRVMGKEIKFLLHFVKESKQDESGMPNNRFLAERTGGTYSTLKVQPAELEDSGVYFCASSQLGTGLQETQYFGPGTRLLVL.

V and J are TRBV25-1 and TRBJ1-4; no reliable D call. In germline, CDR1 is MGHDK, CDR2 SYGVNS. Trimming shortened V by 10 bases and J by 0 bases, and 9 bases separated the two germline ends. The CDR3 consists of 13 residues. The CDR3 reads CATSFATNEKLFF. DNA of the CDR3: TGTGCCACCTCGTTTGCAACTAATGAAAAACTGTTTTTT.

This clonotype occurred a few times. J is TRBJ2-3 and V is TRBV6-1, with no clear D. This CDR3 region has 14 residues. V was cut by 6 bases and J by 0 bases, with 10 bases left in between. The germline V gene encodes CDR1 MNHNS and CDR2 SASEGT. The CDR3 sequence: CASSQTYSTDTQYF. The CDR3 region has the DNA TGTGCCAGCAGCCAGACATATAGCACAGATACGCAGTATTTT.